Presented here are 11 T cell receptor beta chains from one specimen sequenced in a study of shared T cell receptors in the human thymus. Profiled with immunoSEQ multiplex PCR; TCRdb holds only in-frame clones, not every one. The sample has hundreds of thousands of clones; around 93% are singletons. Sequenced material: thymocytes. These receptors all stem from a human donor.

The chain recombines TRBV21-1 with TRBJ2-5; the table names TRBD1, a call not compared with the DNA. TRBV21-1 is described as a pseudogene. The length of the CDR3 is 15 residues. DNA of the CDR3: TGTGCCAGCAGCAAAGATGTGACAGTCAGGGAGACCCAGTACTTC. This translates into CASSKDVTVRETQYF.

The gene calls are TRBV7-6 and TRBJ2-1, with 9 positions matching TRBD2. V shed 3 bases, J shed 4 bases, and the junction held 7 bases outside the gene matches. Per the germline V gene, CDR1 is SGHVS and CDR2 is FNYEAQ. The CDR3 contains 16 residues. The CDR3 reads CASSFPRTSEYNEQFF. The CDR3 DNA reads TGTGCCAGCAGCTTTCCTCGGACTAGCGAGTACAATGAGCAGTTCTTC.

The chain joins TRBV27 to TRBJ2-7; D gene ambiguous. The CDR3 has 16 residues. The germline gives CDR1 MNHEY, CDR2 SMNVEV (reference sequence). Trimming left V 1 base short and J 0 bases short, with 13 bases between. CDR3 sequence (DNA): TGTGCCAGCAGTTTATATAGGAAAAAAGTCTCCTACGAGCAGTACTTC. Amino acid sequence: CASSLYRKKVSYEQYF.

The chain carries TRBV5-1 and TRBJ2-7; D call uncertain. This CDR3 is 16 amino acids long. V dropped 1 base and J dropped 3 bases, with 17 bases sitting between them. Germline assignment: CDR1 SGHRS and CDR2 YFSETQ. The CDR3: CASSLYRTKPRYEQYF. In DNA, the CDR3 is TGCGCCAGCAGCTTGTACAGAACTAAACCCCGCTACGAGCAGTACTTC.

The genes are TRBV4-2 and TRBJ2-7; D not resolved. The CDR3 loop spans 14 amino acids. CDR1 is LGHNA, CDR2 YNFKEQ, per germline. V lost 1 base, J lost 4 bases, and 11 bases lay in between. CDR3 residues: CASSQVRLRYEQYF. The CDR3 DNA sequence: TGTGCCAGCAGCCAAGTTAGGTTAAGATACGAGCAGTACTTC.

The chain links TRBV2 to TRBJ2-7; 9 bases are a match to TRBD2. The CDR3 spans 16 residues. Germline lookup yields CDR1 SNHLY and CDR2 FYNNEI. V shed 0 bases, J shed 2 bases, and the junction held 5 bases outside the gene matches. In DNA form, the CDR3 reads TGTGCCAGCAGTGAAGCGGGCGCGGGAGGGACCTACGAGCAGTACTTC. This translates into CASSEAGAGGTYEQYF.

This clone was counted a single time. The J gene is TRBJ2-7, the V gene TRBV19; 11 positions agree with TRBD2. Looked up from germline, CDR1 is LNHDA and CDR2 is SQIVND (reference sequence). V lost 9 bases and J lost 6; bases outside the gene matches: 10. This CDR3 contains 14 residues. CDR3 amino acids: CASAPGLADPEQYF. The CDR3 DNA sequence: TGTGCCAGCGCGCCGGGACTAGCGGACCCCGAGCAGTACTTC.

Written as DNA, the CDR3 is TGTGCCAGCAGCAATGAGGGGGAAGAGGCTGGAAACACCATATATTTT. The encoded protein is CASSNEGEEAGNTIYF. The rearrangement uses TRBV5-6 and TRBJ1-3, with D maybe TRBD1 (6 bases). Trimming removed 4 bases at V and 2 bases at J, with 16 bases between. The CDR3 runs 16 residues. Germline CDR1 SGHDT, CDR2 YYEEEE.

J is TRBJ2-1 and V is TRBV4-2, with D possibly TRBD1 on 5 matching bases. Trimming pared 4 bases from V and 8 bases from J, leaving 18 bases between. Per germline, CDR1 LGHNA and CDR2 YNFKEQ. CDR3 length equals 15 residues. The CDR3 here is CASSLSCQGQDEQFF. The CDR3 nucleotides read TGTGCCAGCAGCCTGAGCTGTCAGGGCCAGGATGAGCAGTTCTTC.

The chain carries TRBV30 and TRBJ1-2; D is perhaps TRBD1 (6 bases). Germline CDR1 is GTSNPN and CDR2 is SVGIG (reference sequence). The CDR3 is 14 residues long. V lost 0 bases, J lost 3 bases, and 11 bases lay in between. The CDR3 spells CAWSVNAGDYGYTF. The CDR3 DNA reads TGTGCCTGGAGTGTAAATGCAGGGGACTATGGCTACACCTTC.

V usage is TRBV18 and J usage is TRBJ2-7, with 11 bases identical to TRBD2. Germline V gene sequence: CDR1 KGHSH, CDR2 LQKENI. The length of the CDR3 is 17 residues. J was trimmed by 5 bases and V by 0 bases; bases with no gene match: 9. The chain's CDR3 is CASSPPGLAGRRHEQYF. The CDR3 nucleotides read TGTGCCAGCTCACCACCTGGACTAGCGGGCCGCCGCCACGAGCAGTACTTC.